This T cell receptor (beta chain) was obtained from a study of response to subunit inactivated influenza vaccine. Study-wide results and caveats: It was suggested by the authors that few new T cells are recruited by each seasonal influenza vaccination.

This clonotype occurred many times. Its antigen is still unknown. At one end, the junction sequence differs from germline, possibly due to a read error. Germline CDR1 SGHRS, CDR2 YFSETQ. This CDR3 contains 14 residues. One entry per CDR3 protein, called by TCRdb with MiXCR from the RT-PCR reads. This table has hundreds of thousands of distinct CDR3 sequences, about a sixth appearing once. This rearrangement joins TRBV5-1 to TRBJ2-7, with 8 bases aligning to TRBD2. This material consisted of PBMCs from blood, taken 11 to 12 days after vaccination. The clonotype originates from a man aged 45-60 years who received an inactivated influenza vaccine. CDR3 sequence reads: CASSLLAGGYEQYF. The DNA for the CDR3 is TGTGCCAGCAGTTTGCTGGCGGGGGGTTATGAGCAGTACTTC.